The following is a T cell receptor (beta chain) sequence with its context. The data derive from a study of blood T cell repertoires in COVID-19. About the study: T cells, B-cell-depleted T cells, or PBMCs provided the cDNA or gDNA that served as material.

Germline-derived CDR1 and CDR2 are LGHDT and YNNKEL (reference sequence). V was trimmed by 1 base and J by 0 bases, leaving 9 bases between them. The length of the CDR3 is 16 residues. Method: immunoSEQ multiplex PCR; TCRdb's copy keeps in-frame clones and lacks some. Among approximately 300,000 clones listed, 92% were seen once. The sequenced sample was PBMCs or T cells enriched from blood (not recorded which). The chain carries TRBV3-1 (or the pseudogene TRBV3-2) and TRBJ2-2; weak D call: TRBD1 (5 bases). This clonotype was sampled from a woman under 40 who had recovered from COVID-19. CDR3 DNA: TGTGCCAGCAGCCAAGGAGACAGAGCGAACACCGGGGAGCTGTTTTTT. It yields the protein CASSQGDRANTGELFF.